These 31 T cell receptor beta chains came from one sample sequenced in a study of blood T cell repertoires in COVID-19. Some clones are missing from TCRdb's copy, which holds only in-frame ones; the method was immunoSEQ multiplex PCR. This table has 250,000 or so clones, about 80% appearing once. Sequencing used PBMCs or T cells enriched from blood (not recorded which). The receptors were gathered from a woman in her thirties or forties who had been exposed to COVID-19.

With regard to this clone: This sample includes further DNA sequences coding for the same CDR3. This rearrangement joins TRBV9 to TRBJ1-1; D remains ambiguous. The ends were cut back, 4 bases at V and 0 bases at J, with 13 bases in the middle. The length of the CDR3 is 15 residues. CDR1 is SGDLS and CDR2 is YYNGEE in the germline V gene. CDR3 bases: TGTGCCAGCAGCCCGGAGGTATTATTGAACACTGAAGCTTTCTTT. This translates into CASSPEVLLNTEAFF.

The rearrangement joins TRBV9 to TRBJ2-3; 9 positions agree with TRBD2. This CDR3 spans 16 amino acids. Trimming cost V 4 bases and J 6 bases; bases outside gene matches: 12. Per germline, CDR1 SGDLS and CDR2 YYNGEE. DNA for the CDR3: TGTGCCAGCAGCCGGACGGCGGGGGGGCTGAGGGATACGCAGTATTTT. Its protein is CASSRTAGGLRDTQYF.

In its sample, this clone was seen once. The CDR3 region is CASTYSGEYTEAFF. CDR3 in DNA: TGTGCCAGTACCTACTCAGGGGAGTACACTGAAGCTTTCTTT. The genes are TRBV19 and TRBJ1-1; the D gene is possibly TRBD1 (6 bases). Germline loops: CDR1 LNHDA, CDR2 SQIVND (reference sequence). V was shortened by 7 bases and J by 3 bases, with 15 bases between the two germline ends. There are 14 residues in the CDR3.

DNA for the CDR3: TGTGCCTGGAGCCCCCTTAATAATTCACCCCTCCACTTT. This sequence encodes CAWSPLNNSPLHF. The chain carries TRBV30 and TRBJ1-6; D remains unclear. The CDR3 is 13 amino acids. V was pared by 3 bases and J by 5 bases, with 8 bases between. Germline V gene sequence: CDR1 GTSNPN, CDR2 SVGIG (reference sequence).

The chain joins TRBV4-3 to TRBJ2-1, with D perhaps matching TRBD2 (6 bases). Germline V gene data show CDR1 as LGHNA and CDR2 as YSLEER. The CDR3 is 17 residues long. Trimming cost V 4 bases and J 0 bases, with 16 bases left between them. In DNA, the CDR3 is TGCGCCAGCAGCCTCGGAGGGGCAGGCGTCTCCTACAATGAGCAGTTCTTC. Its translation: CASSLGGAGVSYNEQFF.

The chain joins TRBV3-1 (or the pseudogene TRBV3-2) to TRBJ1-4, with D unresolved. CDR1 and CDR2 from the germline V gene are LGHDT and YNNKEL (reference sequence). The CDR3 contains 12 residues. The V end was cut by 2 bases, the J end by 8 bases, with 6 bases between. CDR3 loop: CASSQSIEKLFF. The CDR3 DNA follows: TGTGCCAGCAGCCAATCAATCGAAAAACTGTTTTTT.

The rearrangement uses TRBV5-6 and TRBJ2-3; D is uncertain. V dropped 2 bases and J dropped 12 bases, with 13 bases sitting between them. Germline values: CDR1 SGHDT, CDR2 YYEEEE. The CDR3 runs 12 residues. The CDR3 nucleotides are TGTGCCAGCAGCTTCTCGTATAGCATACAGTATTTT. Translated: CASSFSYSIQYF.

There are a few counts of this clone. This sequence joins TRBV9 and TRBJ1-2; 8 nucleotides align to TRBD1. Germline CDR1 SGDLS, CDR2 YYNGEE. This CDR3 is built from 13 residues. J was trimmed by 7 bases and V by 4 bases; bases with no gene match: 6. As DNA, the CDR3 is TGTGCCAGCAGCATCGGACAGGGCGGTGGCTACACCTTC. This sequence encodes CASSIGQGGGYTF.

V and J are TRBV25-1 and TRBJ1-1; D not resolved. Germline-derived CDR1 and CDR2 are MGHDK and SYGVNS. Trimming removed 4 bases at V and 1 base at J, with 10 bases between. The CDR3 loop spans 14 amino acids. The CDR3 sequence: CASSVAGSNTEAFF. CDR3 coding DNA: TGTGCCAGCAGTGTGGCGGGATCGAACACTGAAGCTTTCTTT.

V gene TRBV7-2 combines with J gene TRBJ1-1; a possible D gene is TRBD1 (5 bases). This CDR3 has 15 residues. Per germline, CDR1 SGHTA and CDR2 FQGNSA. V dropped 2 bases and J dropped 1 base, with 11 bases sitting between them. The CDR3 nucleotides read TGTGCCAGCAGCTTATTCCACAGGTCGAACACTGAAGCTTTCTTT. It is translated as CASSLFHRSNTEAFF.

This chain joins TRBV18 and TRBJ2-1; possibly TRBD2 for D (5 bases). The CDR3 sequence is 13 residues long. Germline V gives CDR1 KGHSH, CDR2 LQKENI. The germline V and J ends were trimmed by 5 bases and 7 bases, with 12 bases remaining between them. The CDR3 sequence: CASSAMPGNEQFF. The DNA of the CDR3 is TGTGCCAGCTCAGCTATGCCGGGGAATGAGCAGTTCTTC.

In this sample, this clone turned up a few times. V and J are TRBV2 and TRBJ2-2; 10 bases agree with TRBD2. CDR1 SNHLY and CDR2 FYNNEI come from the germline V gene. The CDR3 is made up of 16 amino acids. The J segment lost 7 bases and the V segment lost 3 bases, leaving 8 bases of the junction unmatched. The CDR3 region is CASSERSGGAGGELFF. The DNA of the CDR3 is TGTGCCAGCAGTGAGCGCAGCGGGGGGGCCGGCGGGGAGCTGTTTTTT. The whole variable domain, remainder taken from reference TRBV2 and TRBJ2-2, is EPEVTQTPSHQVTQMGQEVILRCVPISNHLYFYWYRQILGQKVEFLVSFYNNEISEKSEIFDDQFSVERPDGSNFTLKIRSTKLEDSAMYFCASSERSGGAGGELFFGEGSRLTVL.

This chain connects TRBV3-1 (or the pseudogene TRBV3-2) to TRBJ1-2; a possible D gene is TRBD1 (5 bases). Germline V gene lookup returns CDR1 LGHDT and CDR2 YNNKEL (reference sequence). Trimming took off 3 bases at V and 1 base at J, with 21 bases between the two ends. There are 18 residues in the CDR3. CDR3 region: CASSHRGAGPRGNYGYTF. CDR3 coding DNA: TGTGCCAGCAGCCATCGTGGGGCAGGGCCACGAGGTAACTATGGCTACACCTTC.

The chain employs TRBV2 and TRBJ1-1; 7 positions agree with TRBD1. V lost 4 bases to trimming and J lost 5 bases; unmatched junction nucleotides: 4. Germline loops: CDR1 SNHLY, CDR2 FYNNEI. CDR3 length: 13 amino acids. The CDR3: CASSVQGVTEAFF. DNA of the CDR3: TGTGCCAGCAGTGTTCAGGGGGTAACTGAAGCTTTCTTT.

The chain links TRBV7-9 to TRBJ1-2, with D perhaps TRBD1 (5 bases). V was clipped by 1 base and J by 1 base, with 10 bases between them. The CDR3 spans 15 residues. Germline CDR1 is SEHNR and CDR2 is FQNEAQ (reference sequence). The CDR3 nucleotides are TGTGCCAGCAGCTTAGAGGCAGGGATTAACTATGGCTACACCTTC. This gives the protein CASSLEAGINYGYTF.

The chain uses TRBV19 and TRBJ2-1; D perhaps matches TRBD1 (5 bases). V lost 3 bases and J 9 bases, leaving 15 bases between the germline ends. The germline CDR1 and CDR2 sequences are LNHDA and SQIVND (reference sequence). The CDR3 totals 14 residues. The CDR3 spells CASSMVRVVGEQFF. The DNA of the CDR3 is TGTGCCAGTAGTATGGTCAGGGTTGTGGGTGAGCAGTTCTTC.

V is TRBV10-3 and J is TRBJ2-7; 9 positions agree with TRBD1. CDR1 and CDR2 (germline): ENHRY, SYGVKD. The CDR3 extends over 14 amino acids. With V trimmed by 7 bases and J by 0 bases, 4 bases remained unmatched. Here the CDR3 reads CAIKEQGASYEQYF. The CDR3 region has the DNA TGTGCCATCAAGGAACAGGGGGCCTCCTACGAGCAGTACTTC.

The rearrangement links TRBV4-1 to TRBJ2-7; tentative D call: TRBD2 (5 bases). Germline V gives CDR1 MGHRA, CDR2 YSYEKL. Trimming stripped 0 bases from V and 6 bases from J, with 6 bases between. The CDR3 consists of 12 residues. The CDR3 loop reads CASSQEGLEQYF. As DNA, the CDR3 is TGCGCCAGCAGCCAAGAAGGACTCGAGCAGTACTTC.

This rearrangement joins TRBV9 to TRBJ2-7, with D possibly matching TRBD2 (6 bases). Germline CDR1 is SGDLS and CDR2 is YYNGEE. The CDR3 is 13 residues long. Trimming took 0 bases from V and 6 from J, leaving 10 bases between them. Written as DNA, the CDR3 is TGTGCCAGCAGCGTAGAACTAGCCTCCGAGCAGTACTTC. It encodes CASSVELASEQYF.

This clone was counted only a few times. V gene TRBV13 combines with J gene TRBJ2-7, with D possibly being TRBD1 (5 bases). Deletions cut 7 bases from V and 2 bases from J, with 21 bases between. Germline loops: CDR1 PRHDT, CDR2 FYEKMQ (reference sequence). CDR3 size: 16 residues. CDR3 region: CASTIRGGQGTYEQYF. In DNA, the CDR3 is TGTGCCAGCACGATCCGCGGTGGGCAGGGCACCTACGAGCAGTACTTC.

The genes are TRBV28 and TRBJ1-3, with 7 nucleotides matching TRBD1. The trim removed 6 bases at V and 10 bases at J, leaving 15 bases unmatched. Germline CDR1 is MDHEN and CDR2 is SYDVKM. The CDR3 runs 15 residues. In DNA form, the CDR3 reads TGTGCCAGCAGCCTAATACACAGGGGAAGCGATACCATATATTTT. This gives the protein CASSLIHRGSDTIYF.

The rearrangement links TRBV7-2 to TRBJ1-1; no firm D call. V lost 3 bases to trimming and J lost 0 bases, with 8 bases between them. From germline, CDR1 is SGHTA and CDR2 FQGNSA. The CDR3 spans 14 residues. The CDR3 bases are TGTGCCAGCAGCTTTGCAGCGATGAACACTGAAGCTTTCTTT. This translates into CASSFAAMNTEAFF.

This clone was observed a few times. The chain combines TRBV24-1 with TRBJ2-2; D is unresolved. Trimming stripped 6 bases from V and 7 bases from J, with 5 bases between. This CDR3 spans 11 amino acids. Germline V gives CDR1 KGHDR, CDR2 SFDVKD. Written as DNA, the CDR3 is TGTGCCACCAGTTTCGGCGGGGAGCTGTTTTTT. This encodes CATSFGGELFF.

The V gene is TRBV28, the J gene TRBJ1-3; D might be TRBD1 (6 bases). Per the germline V gene, CDR1 is MDHEN and CDR2 is SYDVKM. Deletions cut 2 bases from V and 3 bases from J, with 11 bases between. The CDR3 loop spans 15 amino acids. CDR3 nucleotide sequence: TGTGCCAGCAGTTTAAACAGGGTTGGTGGAAACACCATATATTTT. Its protein is CASSLNRVGGNTIYF.

The chain uses TRBV3-1 (or the pseudogene TRBV3-2) and TRBJ1-3; D gene ambiguous. The CDR3 runs 15 residues. Germline V gene data show CDR1 as LGHDT and CDR2 as YNNKEL (reference sequence). The germline V and J ends were trimmed by 4 bases and 2 bases, with 12 bases remaining between them. As DNA, the CDR3 is TGTGCCAGCAGCCCTACTCGTATCACTGGAAACACCATATATTTT. This gives the protein CASSPTRITGNTIYF.

Here the CDR3 reads CASSSSSGLNTEAFF. The CDR3 region has the DNA TGTGCCAGCAGTTCCTCATCGGGTCTGAACACTGAAGCTTTCTTT. The chain joins TRBV28 to TRBJ1-1; no definite D call. Per germline, CDR1 MDHEN and CDR2 SYDVKM. This CDR3 is built from 15 residues. Trimming took off 4 bases at V and 0 bases at J, with 12 bases between the two ends.

The chain combines TRBV30 with TRBJ2-1, with D possibly being TRBD1 (6 bases). This CDR3 has 15 residues. Trimming removed 0 bases at V and 5 bases at J, with 14 bases between. Germline CDR1 reads GTSNPN; CDR2 reads SVGIG (reference sequence). Here the CDR3 reads CAWSVRGSGDNEQFF. In DNA, the CDR3 is TGTGCCTGGAGTGTAAGAGGGTCAGGGGACAATGAGCAGTTCTTC.

This chain connects TRBV9 to TRBJ2-1; 8 bases are a match to TRBD2. The germline CDR1 and CDR2 sequences are SGDLS and YYNGEE. The junction had 6 bases not matched to a gene; V was cut back by 2 bases and J by 8 bases. This CDR3 comprises 14 residues. CDR3 sequence reads: CASSVAGGRDEQFF. CDR3 bases: TGTGCCAGCAGCGTGGCGGGGGGCCGGGATGAGCAGTTCTTC. Based on the CDR3 plus reference TRBV9 and TRBJ2-1, the full variable domain is DSGVTQTPKHLITATGQRVTLRCSPRSGDLSVYWYQQSLDQGLQFLIQYYNGEERAKGNILERFSAQQFPDLHSELNLSSLELGDSALYFCASSVAGGRDEQFFGPGTRLTVL.

The chain carries TRBV5-1 and TRBJ1-4; 10 nucleotides match TRBD1. The CDR3 totals 14 residues. The junction had 4 bases not matched to a gene; V was cut back by 5 bases and J by 6 bases. Per the germline V gene, CDR1 is SGHRS and CDR2 is YFSETQ. CDR3 residues: CASRRQGADEKLFF. The CDR3 DNA is TGCGCCAGCAGACGACAGGGGGCTGATGAAAAACTGTTTTTT.

The J gene is TRBJ1-1, the V gene TRBV25-1; 8 nucleotides agree with TRBD1. Germline V gives CDR1 MGHDK, CDR2 SYGVNS. This CDR3 is 15 amino acids long. Unmatched junction bases numbered 10, after V lost 5 bases and J lost 5 bases. The CDR3 nucleotides read TGTGCCAGCAGTAACACCGGGACAGGCTTTACTGAAGCTTTCTTT. Amino acids: CASSNTGTGFTEAFF. Drawing the rest from reference TRBV25-1 and TRBJ1-1, the complete variable domain is EADIYQTPRYLVIGTGKKITLECSQTMGHDKMYWYQQDPGMELHLIHYSYGVNSTEKGDLSSESTVSRIRTEHFPLTLESARPSHTSQYLCASSNTGTGFTEAFFGQGTRLTVV.

The rearrangement joins TRBV4-3 to TRBJ1-1; D gene unclear. The germline V and J ends were trimmed by 0 bases and 1 base, with 6 bases remaining between them. This CDR3 is 14 amino acids long. From germline, CDR1 is LGHNA and CDR2 YSLEER. CDR3 loop: CASSQDNKNTEAFF. As DNA, the CDR3 is TGCGCCAGCAGCCAAGATAACAAGAACACTGAAGCTTTCTTT.